This T cell receptor (beta chain) was identified in a study of T cell changes during pregnancy in multiple sclerosis. The CDR3 runs 18 residues. Trimming removed 1 base from V and 5 bases from J; junction bases left unmatched: 12. Germline lookup yields CDR1 SGHDT and CDR2 YYEEEE. Profiled with immunoSEQ multiplex PCR; TCRdb holds only in-frame clones, not every one. The table has 70,000 to 95,000 clones, roughly 91% seen once. This receptor was obtained from a female donor with multiple sclerosis, enrolled in a pregnancy study. The chain combines TRBV5-6 with TRBJ1-4; TRBD1 aligns across 9 bases. The sequencing here drew on peripheral blood, taken in the first trimester of pregnancy. In DNA form, the CDR3 reads TGTGCCAGCAGCTTGTTCTGGCGAAGGGACAGGGAAAATGAAAAACTGTTTTTT. The encoded protein is CASSLFWRRDRENEKLFF.